The rows below give T cell receptor beta chains drawn from one sample of a study of monozygotic twins with inflammatory bowel disease. TCRdb reprocessed the 5' RACE reads, keeping one entry per CDR3 protein, no DNA. Here the sample table reports about 450,000 distinct CDR3 sequences. The specimen was blood. The receptors come from a human donor with ulcerative colitis or Crohn's disease, or a healthy co-twin of an affected twin (not recorded which). Both conserved end residues are part of each CDR3.

v_gene: TRBV10-3
j_gene: TRBJ2-2
CDR3aa: CAIRESGGRSGELFF

v_gene: TRBV3-1
j_gene: TRBJ2-3
CDR3aa: CASSQAGAADTQYF

v_gene: TRBV7-9
j_gene: TRBJ2-1
CDR3aa: CASSLDRAENEQFF

v_gene: TRBV10-3
j_gene: TRBJ2-4
CDR3aa: CAISEGPLAKNIQYF

v_gene: TRBV4-3
j_gene: TRBJ2-7
CDR3aa: CASSQDPGQGCYEQYF

v_gene: TRBV5-5
j_gene: TRBJ1-2
CDR3aa: CASSPGPNEPGYTF

v_gene: TRBV7-2
j_gene: TRBJ1-2
CDR3aa: CASSSRTGGDYGYTF

v_gene: TRBV10-3
j_gene: TRBJ2-3
CDR3aa: CAIRGGQDTDTQYF

v_gene: TRBV20-1
j_gene: TRBJ2-1
CDR3aa: CSAIASGRGGEQFF

v_gene: TRBV5-6
j_gene: TRBJ2-7
CDR3aa: CASSLGLAGGSYEQYF

v_gene: TRBV6-6
j_gene: TRBJ1-1
CDR3aa: CASSYSTVSPEAFF

v_gene: TRBV14
j_gene: TRBJ1-6
CDR3aa: CASSQGVVGSPLHF

v_gene: TRBV7-2
j_gene: TRBJ2-2
CDR3aa: CASSLLGLAGTGELFF

v_gene: TRBV9
j_gene: TRBJ2-6
CDR3aa: CASRSDQLGANVLTF

v_gene: TRBV7-2
j_gene: TRBJ2-7
CDR3aa: CASSLSGVTSYEQYF

v_gene: TRBV20-1
j_gene: TRBJ2-1
CDR3aa: CSAPVLGNEQFF

v_gene: TRBV28
j_gene: TRBJ2-1
CDR3aa: CASSYRGGGGYNEQFF

v_gene: TRBV20-1
j_gene: TRBJ2-7
CDR3aa: CSARDHQAVYEQYF

v_gene: TRBV7-2
j_gene: TRBJ2-1
CDR3aa: CASRKGGAGGSYNEQFF

v_gene: TRBV7-2
j_gene: TRBJ2-5
CDR3aa: CASSLSTSGGQETQYF

v_gene: TRBV30
j_gene: TRBJ1-5
CDR3aa: CAWSQDTRPQHF

v_gene: TRBV20-1
j_gene: TRBJ2-1
CDR3aa: CSAPLAGLNEQFF

v_gene: TRBV12-3/TRBV12-4
j_gene: TRBJ2-5
CDR3aa: CASSFRQEETQYF

v_gene: TRBV7-9
j_gene: TRBJ2-7
CDR3aa: CASSRGQENSYEQYF

v_gene: TRBV5-5
j_gene: TRBJ2-6
CDR3aa: CASSRTYWPGANVLTF

v_gene: TRBV5-1
j_gene: TRBJ2-1
CDR3aa: CASSFGQGDYNEQFF

v_gene: TRBV6-5
j_gene: TRBJ2-1
CDR3aa: CASSSGLEQFF

v_gene: TRBV7-2
j_gene: TRBJ2-5
CDR3aa: CASSSQRGGLGETQYF

v_gene: TRBV7-9
j_gene: TRBJ2-7
CDR3aa: CASSLVGTSSWEQYF

v_gene: TRBV9
j_gene: TRBJ2-5
CDR3aa: CASSVLGGETQYF

v_gene: TRBV12-3/TRBV12-4
j_gene: TRBJ2-3
CDR3aa: CASSLSPPGAGTDTQYF

v_gene: TRBV11-2
j_gene: TRBJ2-2
CDR3aa: CASSLQLAGGGGELFF

v_gene: TRBV12-3/TRBV12-4
j_gene: TRBJ2-1
CDR3aa: CASSVTGGAYNEQFF

v_gene: TRBV20-1
j_gene: TRBJ2-7
CDR3aa: CSARPGLAVSYEQYF

v_gene: TRBV20-1
j_gene: TRBJ1-3
CDR3aa: CSARGRDTDSGNTIYF

v_gene: TRBV5-4
j_gene: TRBJ1-5
CDR3aa: CASSRQGPNQPQHF

v_gene: TRBV12-3/TRBV12-4
j_gene: TRBJ2-7
CDR3aa: CASSFGAGYEQYF

v_gene: TRBV7-3
j_gene: TRBJ2-1
CDR3aa: CASSAGTSADEQFF

v_gene: TRBV20-1
j_gene: TRBJ1-2
CDR3aa: CSARVTGDDYGYTF

v_gene: TRBV19
j_gene: TRBJ1-3
CDR3aa: CASISRGSLSGNTIYF

v_gene: TRBV30
j_gene: TRBJ2-2
CDR3aa: CASGAGGVGTGELFF

v_gene: TRBV7-9
j_gene: TRBJ2-7
CDR3aa: CASRGGGDEQYF

v_gene: TRBV2
j_gene: TRBJ1-5
CDR3aa: CASSETAGLSNQPQHF

v_gene: TRBV7-2
j_gene: TRBJ2-1
CDR3aa: CASSLVSGRISYNEQFF

v_gene: TRBV6-4
j_gene: TRBJ1-5
CDR3aa: CASSPSTNQPQHF

v_gene: TRBV4-2
j_gene: TRBJ2-5
CDR3aa: CASSQEVPGGAGETQYF

v_gene: TRBV30
j_gene: TRBJ2-2
CDR3aa: CAWREGASTGELFF

v_gene: TRBV5-1
j_gene: TRBJ1-6
CDR3aa: CASREGETNSPLHF

v_gene: TRBV7-2
j_gene: TRBJ1-2
CDR3aa: CASSSRQGRYGYTF

v_gene: TRBV6-6
j_gene: TRBJ2-7
CDR3aa: CASSYRDYEQYF

v_gene: TRBV7-2
j_gene: TRBJ2-3
CDR3aa: CASRKEALGSRDTQYF

v_gene: TRBV5-5
j_gene: TRBJ2-3
CDR3aa: CASSQVRDRVTDTQYF

v_gene: TRBV6-5
j_gene: TRBJ2-7
CDR3aa: CASSCSTSGTYEQYF

v_gene: TRBV29-1
j_gene: TRBJ1-2
CDR3aa: CSVVPPGQPTDYGYTF

v_gene: TRBV7-8
j_gene: TRBJ2-1
CDR3aa: CASSLGTGGLEKFF

v_gene: TRBV3-1
j_gene: TRBJ1-2
CDR3aa: CASSLGPGAYGYTF

v_gene: TRBV20-1
j_gene: TRBJ2-3
CDR3aa: CSARDGGWAARTDTQYF

v_gene: TRBV7-8
j_gene: TRBJ1-4
CDR3aa: CASSKPNRDGTNEKLFF

v_gene: TRBV6-5
j_gene: TRBJ2-2
CDR3aa: CASSYSGTLAGELFF